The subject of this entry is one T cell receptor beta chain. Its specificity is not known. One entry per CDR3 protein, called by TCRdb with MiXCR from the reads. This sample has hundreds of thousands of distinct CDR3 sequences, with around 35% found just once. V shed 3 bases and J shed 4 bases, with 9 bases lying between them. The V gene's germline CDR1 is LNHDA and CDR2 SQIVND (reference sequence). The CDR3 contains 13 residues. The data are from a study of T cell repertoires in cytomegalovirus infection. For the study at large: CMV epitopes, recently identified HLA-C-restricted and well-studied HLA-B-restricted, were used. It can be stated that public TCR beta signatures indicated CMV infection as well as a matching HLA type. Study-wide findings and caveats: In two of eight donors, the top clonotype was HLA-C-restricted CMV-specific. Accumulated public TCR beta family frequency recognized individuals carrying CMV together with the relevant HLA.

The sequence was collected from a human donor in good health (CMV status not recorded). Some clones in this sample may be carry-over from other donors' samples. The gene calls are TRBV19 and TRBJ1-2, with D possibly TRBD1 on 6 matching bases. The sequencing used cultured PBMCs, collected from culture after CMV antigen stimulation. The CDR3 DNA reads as TGTGCCAGTAGTATGGGGGCACCCTATGGCTACACCTTC. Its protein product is CASSMGAPYGYTF.